This T cell receptor (beta chain) was retrieved from a study of post-analysis software for immune sequencing data. Study-wide findings and caveats: When patients were compared with controls, four to six TRBV segments were more frequent, TRBV5-6, TRBV5-1 and TRBV20-1 among them. Samples from one preparation batch, clustered by F measure, grouped strongly together. Multiple sclerosis patients showed significantly lower normalized Chao1 diversity than controls did.

A remark on this clonotype: Antigen specificity is unknown.

Unique molecular identifiers featured in each of the TCR beta cDNA libraries. TCRdb fed the PCR reads into MiXCR, producing one record per CDR3 protein. The sample carries hundreds of thousands of distinct CDR3 sequences, less than 35% recorded once. The CDR3 length is 12 residues. CDR1 and CDR2 from the germline V gene are MDHEN and SYDVKM. Trimming removed 7 bases from V and 1 base from J, with 4 bases in between. The chain has TRBV28 and TRBJ2-2, with D unclear. The clonotype originates from a girl aged 5-17 years with multiple sclerosis. What was sequenced was blood. The CDR3 is CASNRNTGELFF. The CDR3, as DNA: TGTGCCAGCAATCGGAACACCGGGGAGCTGTTTTTT.